In its sample, the clone carrying this TCR beta chain was seen once. Its antigen is still unknown. V was clipped by 1 base and J by 12 bases, with 18 bases between them. The CDR3 totals 15 residues. CDR1 and CDR2 (germline): SGHTA, FQGNSA. The source of the sample is a study of blood T cells in healthy people across ages. Study-wide findings and caveats: PBMCs that were unsorted prevented a conclusive naive versus antigen-experienced comparison.

Next came a second PCR, run for about 6 to 12 cycles, which used a sample-barcoded 5' primer along with a J-beta primer mix. TCRdb processed the 5' RACE reads anew with MiXCR; each CDR3 protein has one entry. The table has 700,000 to 850,000 distinct CDR3 sequences, 35% to 40% seen once. V and J are TRBV7-2 and TRBJ1-4, with D hard to call. The sequencing input was blood. This receptor was identified in a man younger than 35 in good health. CDR3 DNA sequence: TGTGCCAGCAGCTTAGAGCGCGGACTTAGGGCAGAACTGTTTTTT. Translated, it gives CASSLERGLRAELFF.